Shown below are 7 T cell receptor beta chains from a single sample sequenced in a study of T cell responses to AZD1222 COVID-19 vaccine. Using immunoSEQ multiplex PCR, the repertoire was profiled, and TCRdb retains in-frame clones only, with some absent. The profile shows 110,000 or so clones, over 75% of them singletons. Sequenced material: peripheral blood, taken 28 days after the second dose of the MenACWY control vaccine. The receptors were gathered from an adult who received the MenACWY meningococcal vaccine as a control.

This rearrangement joins TRBV28 to TRBJ2-7; TRBD2 aligns across 9 bases. CDR3 length: 15 residues. J lost 0 bases, V lost 2 bases, and 2 bases had no gene match. Looked up from germline, CDR1 is MDHEN and CDR2 is SYDVKM. The CDR3: CASSLAGGSSYEQYF. Here the CDR3 DNA reads TGTGCCAGCAGTTTAGCGGGAGGGTCCTCCTACGAGCAGTACTTC. Full variable domain (remainder filled in from reference TRBV28 and TRBJ2-7): DVKVTQSSRYLVKRTGEKVFLECVQDMDHENMFWYRQDPGLGLRLIYFSYDVKMKEKGDIPEGYSVSREKKERFSLILESASTNQTSMYLCASSLAGGSSYEQYFGPGTRLTVT.

The chain recombines TRBV21-1 with TRBJ2-1; the DNA was not used to check the table's D call, TRBD2. TRBV21-1 is noted as a pseudogene. The CDR3 contains 19 residues. This CDR3 is CASSKVGPREGRSYNEQFF. The CDR3 DNA is TGTGCCAGCAGCAAAGTTGGCCCGCGGGAGGGCCGCTCCTACAATGAGCAGTTCTTC.

This sequence joins TRBV6-2 or TRBV6-3 and TRBJ1-3; TRBD1 matches 9 bases. This CDR3 is 18 amino acids long. Germline V CDR1 and CDR2: MNHEY, SVGEGT. J gave up 0 bases and V 2 bases, and 8 bases lay outside the gene matches. This CDR3 is CASSYQWTGATSGNTIYF. The CDR3 region has the DNA TGTGCCAGCAGTTACCAATGGACAGGGGCGACCTCTGGAAACACCATATATTTT.

This clone came up once. This rearrangement joins TRBV4-3 to TRBJ2-6; no firm D call. The ends were cut back, 5 bases at V and 0 bases at J, with 8 bases in the middle. CDR1 and CDR2 from the germline V gene are LGHNA and YSLEER. CDR3 size: 15 residues. The CDR3 reads CASSWAASGANVLTF. DNA for the CDR3: TGCGCCAGCAGCTGGGCAGCCTCTGGGGCCAACGTCCTGACTTTC.

This clone was detected only once. CDR3 protein: CSASTSGTYEQYF. As DNA, the CDR3 is TGCAGTGCTAGTACCAGCGGGACCTACGAGCAGTACTTC. The rearrangement uses TRBV20-1 and TRBJ2-7, with TRBD2 matching 7 bases. The CDR3 totals 13 residues. V dropped 3 bases and J dropped 2; count of bases not matched to a gene: 4. Germline V gives CDR1 DFQATT, CDR2 SNEGSKA (reference sequence).

The chain couples TRBV2 to TRBJ1-1; possible D gene TRBD1, 6 bases. This CDR3 is 15 amino acids long. CDR1 is SNHLY and CDR2 is FYNNEI in the germline V gene. The V gene lost 4 bases and the J gene lost 0 bases, with 12 bases spanning the gap. The chain's CDR3 is CASSGGGTLNTEAFF. The CDR3, as DNA: TGTGCCAGCAGTGGAGGAGGGACATTGAACACTGAAGCTTTCTTT.

The chain uses TRBV6-2 or TRBV6-3 and TRBJ2-7; 9 bases map to TRBD1. The CDR3 covers 14 residues. After removal of 4 bases from V and 6 bases from J, the junction contained 7 bases not matched to a gene. Germline assignment: CDR1 MNHEY and CDR2 SVGEGT. DNA of the CDR3: TGTGCCAGCAGTTCGAACAGGGGGCCGGGCGAGCAGTACTTC. This sequence encodes CASSSNRGPGEQYF.